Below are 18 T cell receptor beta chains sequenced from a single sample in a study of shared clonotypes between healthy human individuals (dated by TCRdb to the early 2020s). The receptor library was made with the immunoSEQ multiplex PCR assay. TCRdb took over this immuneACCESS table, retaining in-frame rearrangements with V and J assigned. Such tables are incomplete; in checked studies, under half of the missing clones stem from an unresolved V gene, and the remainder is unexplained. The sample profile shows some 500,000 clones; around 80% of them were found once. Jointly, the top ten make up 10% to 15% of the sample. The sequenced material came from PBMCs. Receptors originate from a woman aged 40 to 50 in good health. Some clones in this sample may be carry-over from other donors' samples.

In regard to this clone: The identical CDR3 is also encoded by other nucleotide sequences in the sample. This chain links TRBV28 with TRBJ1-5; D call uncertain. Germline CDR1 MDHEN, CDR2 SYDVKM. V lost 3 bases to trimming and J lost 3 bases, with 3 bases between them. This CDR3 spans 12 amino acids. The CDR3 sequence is CASSFSNQPQHF. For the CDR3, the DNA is TGTGCCAGCAGTTTCTCCAATCAGCCCCAGCATTTT.

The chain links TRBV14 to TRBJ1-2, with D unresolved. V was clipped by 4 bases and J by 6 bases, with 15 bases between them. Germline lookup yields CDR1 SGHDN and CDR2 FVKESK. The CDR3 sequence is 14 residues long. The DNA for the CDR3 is TGTGCCAGCAGCCCCCGGGCTTTACCGGATGGCTACACCTTC. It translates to CASSPRALPDGYTF.

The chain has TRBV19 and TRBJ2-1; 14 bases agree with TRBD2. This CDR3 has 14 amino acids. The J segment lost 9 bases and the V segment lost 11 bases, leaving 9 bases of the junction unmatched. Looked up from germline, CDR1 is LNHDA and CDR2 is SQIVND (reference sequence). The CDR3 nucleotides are TGTGCCGCGACTAGCGGGAGGGCCCGGGGTGAGCAGTTCTTC. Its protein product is CAATSGRARGEQFF. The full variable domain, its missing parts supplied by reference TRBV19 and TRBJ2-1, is DGGITQSPKYLFRKEGQNVTLSCEQNLNHDAMYWYRQDPGQGLRLIYYSQIVNDFQKGDIAEGYSVSREKKESFPLTVTSAQKNPTAFYLCAATSGRARGEQFFGPGTRLTVL.

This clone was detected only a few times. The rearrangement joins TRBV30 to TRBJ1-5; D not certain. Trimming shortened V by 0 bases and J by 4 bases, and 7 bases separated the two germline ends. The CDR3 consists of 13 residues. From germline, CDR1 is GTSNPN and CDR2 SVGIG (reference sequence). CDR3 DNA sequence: TGTGCCTGGAGTGTACAGATGAATCAGCCCCAGCATTTT. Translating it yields CAWSVQMNQPQHF.

The CDR3 loop is CASSLATGLRGETQYF. The CDR3 nucleotides read TGTGCCAGCAGCTTAGCGACAGGACTTAGAGGGGAGACCCAGTACTTC. The chain carries TRBV7-9 and TRBJ2-5; tentatively, D is TRBD1 (6 bases). The germline gives CDR1 SEHNR, CDR2 FQNEAQ (reference sequence). The CDR3 totals 16 residues. Trimming shortened V by 0 bases and J by 5 bases, and 16 bases separated the two germline ends.

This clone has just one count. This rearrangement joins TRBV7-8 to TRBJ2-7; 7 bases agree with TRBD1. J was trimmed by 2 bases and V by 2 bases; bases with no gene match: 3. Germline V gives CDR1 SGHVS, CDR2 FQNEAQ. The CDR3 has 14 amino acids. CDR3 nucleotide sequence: TGTGCCAGCAGCTTAAGGGACAGACCCTACGAGCAGTACTTC. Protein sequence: CASSLRDRPYEQYF.

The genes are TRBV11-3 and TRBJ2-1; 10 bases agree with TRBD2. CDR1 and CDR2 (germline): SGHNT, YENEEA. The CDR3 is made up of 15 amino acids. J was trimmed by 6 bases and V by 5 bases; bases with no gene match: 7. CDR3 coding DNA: TGTGCCAGCAGCCCCCCCCTAGCGGGAGTCAATGAGCAGTTCTTC. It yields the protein CASSPPLAGVNEQFF.

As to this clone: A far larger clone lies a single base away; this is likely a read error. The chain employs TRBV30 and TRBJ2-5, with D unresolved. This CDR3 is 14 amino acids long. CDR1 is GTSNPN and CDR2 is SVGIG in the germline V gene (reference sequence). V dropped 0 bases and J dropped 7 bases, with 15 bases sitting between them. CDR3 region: CAWSVVGNLGTQYF. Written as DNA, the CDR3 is TGTGCCTGGAGTGTAGTCGGCAACCTTGGGACCCAGTACTTC.

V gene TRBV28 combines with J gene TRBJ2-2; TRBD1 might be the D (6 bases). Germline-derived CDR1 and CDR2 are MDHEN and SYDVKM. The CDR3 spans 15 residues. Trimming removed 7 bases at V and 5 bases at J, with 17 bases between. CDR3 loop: CASTLLRGATGELFF. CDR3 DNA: TGTGCCAGCACCCTGCTCAGGGGAGCGACCGGGGAGCTGTTTTTT.

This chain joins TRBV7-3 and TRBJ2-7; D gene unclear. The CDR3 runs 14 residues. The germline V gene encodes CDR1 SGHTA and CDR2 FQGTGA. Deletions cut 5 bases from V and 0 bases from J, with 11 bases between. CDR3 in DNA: TGTGCCAGCAGCGATCCTAGAAACTCCTACGAGCAGTACTTC. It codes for CASSDPRNSYEQYF.

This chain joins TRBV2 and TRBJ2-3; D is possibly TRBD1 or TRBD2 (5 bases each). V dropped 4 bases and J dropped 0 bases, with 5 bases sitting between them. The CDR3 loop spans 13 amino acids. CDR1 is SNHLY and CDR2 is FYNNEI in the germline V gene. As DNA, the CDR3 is TGTGCCAGCAGTGGGGACAGCACAGATACGCAGTATTTT. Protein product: CASSGDSTDTQYF.

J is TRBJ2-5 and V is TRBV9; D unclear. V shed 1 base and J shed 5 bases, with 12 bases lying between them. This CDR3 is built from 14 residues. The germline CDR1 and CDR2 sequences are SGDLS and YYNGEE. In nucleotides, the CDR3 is TGTGCCAGCAGCGTAAACCTAGATGGGGAGACCCAGTACTTC. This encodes CASSVNLDGETQYF.

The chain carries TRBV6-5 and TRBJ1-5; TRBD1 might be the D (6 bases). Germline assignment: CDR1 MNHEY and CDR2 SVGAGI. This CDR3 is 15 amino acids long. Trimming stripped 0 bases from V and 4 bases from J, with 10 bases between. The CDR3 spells CASSYSTGHNQPQHF. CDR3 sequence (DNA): TGTGCCAGCAGTTACTCGACAGGTCATAATCAGCCCCAGCATTTT.

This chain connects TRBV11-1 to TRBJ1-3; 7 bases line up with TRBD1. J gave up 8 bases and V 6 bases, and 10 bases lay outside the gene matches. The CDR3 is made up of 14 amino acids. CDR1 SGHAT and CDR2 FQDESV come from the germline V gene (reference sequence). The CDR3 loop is CASRPTGTVDTIYF. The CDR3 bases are TGTGCCAGCAGGCCGACAGGGACGGTGGACACCATATATTTT.

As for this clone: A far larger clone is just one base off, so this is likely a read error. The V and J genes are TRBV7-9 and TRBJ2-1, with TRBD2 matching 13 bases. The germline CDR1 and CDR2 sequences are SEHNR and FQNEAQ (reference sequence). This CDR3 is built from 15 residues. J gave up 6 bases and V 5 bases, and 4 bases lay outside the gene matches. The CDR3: CASSPRTSGSNEQFF. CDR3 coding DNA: TGTGCCAGCAGCCCCCGGACTAGCGGGAGCAATGAGCAGTTCTTC.

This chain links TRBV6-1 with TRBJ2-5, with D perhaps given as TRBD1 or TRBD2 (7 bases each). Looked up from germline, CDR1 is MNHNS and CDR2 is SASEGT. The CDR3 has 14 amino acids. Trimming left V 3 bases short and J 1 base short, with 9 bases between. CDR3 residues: CASSDRGGQETQYF. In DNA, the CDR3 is TGTGCCAGCAGTGACAGGGGGGGCCAAGAGACCCAGTACTTC.

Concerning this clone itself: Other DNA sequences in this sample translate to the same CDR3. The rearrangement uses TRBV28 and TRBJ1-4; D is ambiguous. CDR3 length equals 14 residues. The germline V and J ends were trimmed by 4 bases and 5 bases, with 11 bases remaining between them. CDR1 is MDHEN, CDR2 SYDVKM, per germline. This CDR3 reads CASSSRVANEKLFF. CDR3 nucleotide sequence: TGTGCCAGCAGTTCCCGGGTCGCCAATGAAAAACTGTTTTTT.

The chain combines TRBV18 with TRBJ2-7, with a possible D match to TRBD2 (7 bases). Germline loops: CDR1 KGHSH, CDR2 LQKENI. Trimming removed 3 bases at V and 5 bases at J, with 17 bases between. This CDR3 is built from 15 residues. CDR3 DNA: TGTGCCAGCTCACCCGGCGGGGGCAGGGACAACGAGCAGTACTTC. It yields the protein CASSPGGGRDNEQYF.